This T cell receptor (beta chain) was sequenced for a study of blood T cell repertoires in COVID-19. Turning to the study itself: PBMCs, B-cell-depleted T cells, or T cells were the source of the cDNA or gDNA that made up the material.

Libraries were prepared by immunoSEQ multiplex PCR; TCRdb keeps only in-frame clonotypes and omits some of them. The sample includes approximately 150,000 clones, about 85% of them seen just once. After removal of 7 bases from V and 4 bases from J, the junction contained 11 bases not matched to a gene. The germline V gene encodes CDR1 SGHTA and CDR2 FQGNSA. CDR3 length: 16 amino acids. The age range of participants was 18 to 89 years, with residence in approximately 25 US areas. Participant reports of clinical history set cohort assignment. Exposed enrollees had met someone with a PCR-confirmed or clinician-diagnosed COVID-19 case at some point within the 2 weeks before study entry.

The sequence derives from a woman between 35 and 50 years old who had been exposed to COVID-19. Material for sequencing was PBMCs or T cells enriched from blood (not recorded which). The rearrangement uses TRBV7-2 and TRBJ1-2; TRBD1 matches at 11 bases. This chain's CDR3 is CASTPTGTGGFYGYTF. The CDR3 bases are TGTGCCAGCACCCCCACCGGGACAGGGGGTTTCTATGGCTACACCTTC.